What follows are 9 T cell receptor beta chains derived from one specimen sequenced in a study of regulatory T cells in long-lasting Graves disease. The time point was: newly diagnosed GD, antithyroid drugs for less than 3 months. PBMCs provided the RNA from which the TCR library was made. Sequencing libraries for TCR beta were prepared with iRepertoire HTBI primers and Arm-PCR of CDR3 regions. In TCRdb, the multiplex PCR reads were re-called with MiXCR into one record per CDR3 protein. The sample includes about 420,000 distinct CDR3 sequences, roughly 15% of them seen just once. The sample was also linked to a second study, of T cells in Graves' hyperthyroidism and ophthalmopathy.

The sequencing used peripheral blood mononuclear cells (PBMCs), collected at new diagnosis, from a patient treated with antithyroid drugs. The receptors derive from a woman aged 18-29 years with Graves disease.

This clonotype appeared many times. V usage is TRBV27 and J usage is TRBJ2-7; TRBD1 matches at 7 bases. Germline V gene lookup returns CDR1 MNHEY and CDR2 SMNVEV (reference sequence). The junction had 4 bases not matched to a gene; V was cut back by 4 bases and J by 1 base. The CDR3 loop spans 14 amino acids. The CDR3 reads CASSSQGRSYEQYF. The DNA of the CDR3 is TGTGCCAGCAGTTCACAGGGGAGATCCTACGAGCAGTACTTC.

This clonotype was seen repeatedly, ten times or more. The chain couples TRBV28 to TRBJ2-1, with 13 bases fitting TRBD2. The junction had 10 bases not matched to a gene; V was cut back by 6 bases and J by 8 bases. This CDR3 contains 16 residues. Germline CDR1 and CDR2: MDHEN and SYDVKM. The CDR3 region is CASSQTWTSGSYEQFF. CDR3 DNA: TGTGCCAGCAGCCAGACCTGGACTAGCGGGAGTTATGAGCAGTTCTTC.

In the case of this clonotype: This may be a read error, as it is one base from a much larger clone. The rearrangement uses TRBV6-2 or TRBV6-3 and TRBJ1-1; D call uncertain. Trimming removed 7 bases from V and 3 bases from J, with 6 bases in between. The CDR3 runs 11 residues. Germline V gene data show CDR1 as MNHEY and CDR2 as SVGEGT. The DNA of the CDR3 is TGTGCCAGCACGGTGGACACTGAAGCTTTCTTT. Its translation: CASTVDTEAFF.

This clonotype has only a few counts. The V call is TRBV28, the J call TRBJ2-2; maybe TRBD2 (5 bases). The CDR3 has 14 residues. The V end lost 3 bases, the J end lost 4 bases, and 9 bases lay between the germline ends. The germline V gene has CDR1 MDHEN and CDR2 SYDVKM. For the CDR3, the DNA is TGTGCCAGCAGTTTTCGGGGATCCACCGGGGAGCTGTTTTTT. It specifies CASSFRGSTGELFF.

This clonotype was counted a few times. V gene TRBV11-2 combines with J gene TRBJ2-2, with D perhaps matching TRBD1 or TRBD2 (6 bases each). This CDR3 contains 15 residues. Germline V gives CDR1 SGHAT, CDR2 FQNNGV. V gave up 4 bases and J gave up 2 bases, with 11 bases separating them. The CDR3 loop is CASSSGAVNTGELFF. CDR3 nucleotide sequence: TGTGCCAGCAGCTCGGGGGCAGTTAACACCGGGGAGCTGTTTTTT. The full variable domain, completed using reference TRBV11-2 and TRBJ2-2, is EAGVAQSPRYKIIEKRQSVAFWCNPISGHATLYWYQQILGQGPKLLIQFQNNGVVDDSQLPKDRFSAERLKGVDSTLKIQPAKLEDSAVYLCASSSGAVNTGELFFGEGSRLTVL.

Note on this clonotype: It may be a read error: a sequence one base away is much more abundant. The CDR3 protein is CASREGPGKTTF. CDR3 coding DNA: TGTGCCAGCAGAGAGGGACCAGGAAAGACCACCTTC. This sequence joins TRBV28 and TRBJ1-2, with D tentatively TRBD1 (5 bases). Between the trimmed V and J ends, which lost 6 bases and 13 bases, there was a span of 18 bases. The CDR3 is 12 amino acids. CDR1 MDHEN and CDR2 SYDVKM come from the germline V gene.

This clonotype was observed once. The V gene is TRBV28, the J gene TRBJ1-5; unclear D gene. The CDR3 is made up of 16 amino acids. Germline loops: CDR1 MDHEN, CDR2 SYDVKM. Trimming stripped 3 bases from V and 3 bases from J, with 15 bases between. CDR3 sequence reads: CASSFPSSRLNQPQHF. The CDR3 bases are TGTGCCAGCAGTTTCCCTTCTTCACGGCTCAATCAGCCCCAGCATTTT. Complete variable domain (other parts from reference TRBV28 and TRBJ1-5): DVKVTQSSRYLVKRTGEKVFLECVQDMDHENMFWYRQDPGLGLRLIYFSYDVKMKEKGDIPEGYSVSREKKERFSLILESASTNQTSMYLCASSFPSSRLNQPQHFGDGTRLSIL.

Ten or more counts support this clonotype. The CDR3, as DNA: TGTGCCAGCAGTGTGCGGGAGATAGACACCGGGGAGCTGTTTTTT. Translated, it gives CASSVREIDTGELFF. The rearrangement uses TRBV2 and TRBJ2-2, with 7 bases that match TRBD2. The CDR3 is 15 residues long. The germline gives CDR1 SNHLY, CDR2 FYNNEI. Trimming took 4 bases from V and 3 from J; bases not matched to a gene: 5. The variable domain in full, completed from reference TRBV2 and TRBJ2-2, reads EPEVTQTPSHQVTQMGQEVILRCVPISNHLYFYWYRQILGQKVEFLVSFYNNEISEKSEIFDDQFSVERPDGSNFTLKIRSTKLEDSAMYFCASSVREIDTGELFFGEGSRLTVL.

This clonotype was seen repeatedly, ten times or more. The chain uses TRBV28 and TRBJ1-2, with a possible D match to TRBD1 (6 bases). The CDR3 has 16 residues. From germline, CDR1 is MDHEN and CDR2 SYDVKM. V was pared by 5 bases and J by 8 bases, with 24 bases between. CDR3 coding DNA: TGTGCCAGCAGTGTCGTAGGGGCCGCAGGGGAAGGGGGCTACACCTTC. The encoded protein is CASSVVGAAGEGGYTF.